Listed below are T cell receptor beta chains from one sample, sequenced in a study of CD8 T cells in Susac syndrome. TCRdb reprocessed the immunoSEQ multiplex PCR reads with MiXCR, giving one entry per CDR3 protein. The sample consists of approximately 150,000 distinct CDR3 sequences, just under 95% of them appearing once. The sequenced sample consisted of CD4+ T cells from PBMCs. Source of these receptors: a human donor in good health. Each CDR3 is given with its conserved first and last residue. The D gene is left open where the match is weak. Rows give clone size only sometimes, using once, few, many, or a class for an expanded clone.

CASSHTDTQYF | TGTGCCAGCAGTCACACAGATACGCAGTATTTT | . | TRBJ2-3 | . | TRBV6-2/TRBV6-3
CSAINPENWDEQFF | TGCAGTGCTATTAACCCTGAGAATTGGGATGAGCAGTTCTTC | . | TRBJ2-1 | . | TRBV20-1
CAWSVRFGDSPLHF | TGTGCCTGGAGTGTACGATTCGGGGATTCACCCCTCCACTTT | . | TRBJ1-6 | . | TRBV30
CASSPFYGYQETQYF | TGTGCCAGCAGCCCATTTTATGGCTACCAAGAGACCCAGTACTTC | . | TRBJ2-5 | . | TRBV3-1
CATSREVVAPEDTQYF | TGTGCCACCAGCAGAGAGGTTGTGGCCCCCGAAGATACGCAGTATTTT | . | TRBJ2-3 | . | TRBV15
CASTRDGNYGYTF | TGTGCCAGCACTAGGGACGGCAACTATGGCTACACCTTC | . | TRBJ1-2 | . | TRBV2
CASLMGHWSSGANVLTF | TGTGCCAGTTTGATGGGACATTGGAGCTCTGGGGCCAACGTCCTGACTTTC | . | TRBJ2-6 | . | TRBV19
CASRQGFGTEAFF | TGTGCCTCCCGGCAGGGATTCGGCACTGAAGCTTTCTTT | few | TRBJ1-1 | . | TRBV19
CASSPVPLAGGLTDTQYF | TGCGCCAGCAGCCCCGTCCCTTTAGCGGGGGGGCTGACAGATACGCAGTATTTT | . | TRBJ2-3 | TRBD2 | TRBV5-1
CASSLVRLTDTQYF | TGTGCCAGCAGCTTAGTTAGGCTGACAGATACGCAGTATTTT | . | TRBJ2-3 | . | TRBV11-2
CASSIGGVGAYEQYF | TGTGCCAGCAGCATAGGAGGCGTGGGTGCCTACGAGCAGTACTTC | . | TRBJ2-7 | . | TRBV7-2
CASSPPSYNEQFF | TGTGCCAGCTCACCACCGTCCTACAATGAGCAGTTCTTC | . | TRBJ2-1 | . | TRBV18